This TCR beta chain was recovered during a study of blood T cells in healthy people across ages. The use of a sample-barcoded 5' primer and a J-beta primer mix characterized a second PCR of about 7 to 12 cycles. One entry per CDR3 protein, called by TCRdb with MiXCR from the 5' RACE reads. Of 800,000 to 950,000 distinct CDR3 sequences in the sample, 29% are singletons; the top ten hold roughly 10%. Germline CDR1 is SGHTA and CDR2 is FQGNSA. There are 16 residues in the CDR3. The V and J ends lost 1 base and 8 bases, in that order; junction bases with no gene match: 7. These data were likewise used in another study, on T cells of mothers and their children.

The sample taken for sequencing was blood. The source of this sequence is a woman between 40 and 50 years old in good health. The chain couples TRBV7-2 to TRBJ2-1; TRBD2 agrees at 11 bases. Here the CDR3 DNA reads TGTGCCAGCAGCTTAGTAGGGACTAGCGGAGTTGATGAGCAGTTCTTC. This encodes CASSLVGTSGVDEQFF.